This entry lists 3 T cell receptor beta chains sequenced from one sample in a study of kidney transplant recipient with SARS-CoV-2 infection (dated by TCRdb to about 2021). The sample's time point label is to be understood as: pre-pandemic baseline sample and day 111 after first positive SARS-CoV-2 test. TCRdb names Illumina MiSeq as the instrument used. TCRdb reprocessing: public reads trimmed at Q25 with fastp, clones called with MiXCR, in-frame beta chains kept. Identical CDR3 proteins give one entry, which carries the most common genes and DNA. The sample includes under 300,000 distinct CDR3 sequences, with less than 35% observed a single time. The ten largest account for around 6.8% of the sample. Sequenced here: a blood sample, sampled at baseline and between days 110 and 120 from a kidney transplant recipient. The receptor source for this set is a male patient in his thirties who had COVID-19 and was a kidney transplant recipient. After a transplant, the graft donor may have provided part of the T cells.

This CDR3 is CAREQEGRPGTGELFF. CDR3 DNA sequence: TGTGCGAGAGAGCAGGAGGGCCGCCCGGGCACCGGGGAGCTGTTTTTT. The chain is built from TRBV2 and TRBJ2-2, with a weak D call TRBD2 (6 bases). Germline V gene lookup returns CDR1 SNHLY and CDR2 FYNNEI. CDR3 length equals 16 residues. The whole variable domain, filled in from reference TRBV2 and TRBJ2-2, reads EPEVTQTPSHQVTQMGQEVILRCVPISNHLYFYWYRQILGQKVEFLVSFYNNEISEKSEIFDDQFSVERPDGSNFTLKIRSTKLEDSAMYFCAREQEGRPGTGELFFGEGSRLTVL.

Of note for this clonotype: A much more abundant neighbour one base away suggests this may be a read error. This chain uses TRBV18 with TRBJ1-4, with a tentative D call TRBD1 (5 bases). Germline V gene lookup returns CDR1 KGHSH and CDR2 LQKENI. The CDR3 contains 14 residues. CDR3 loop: CVSSPRGFNEKLFF. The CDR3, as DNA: TGTGTCAGCTCACCCCGGGGCTTTAATGAAAAACTGTTTTTT.

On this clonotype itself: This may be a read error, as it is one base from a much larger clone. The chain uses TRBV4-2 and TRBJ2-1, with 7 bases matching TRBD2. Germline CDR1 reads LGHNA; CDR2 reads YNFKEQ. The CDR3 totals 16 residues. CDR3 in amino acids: CASSPLSAGVSNGQFF. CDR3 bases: TGTGCCAGCAGCCCCCTTTCGGCGGGAGTTAGCAATGGGCAGTTCTTC.